The present T cell receptor (beta chain) was sequenced within a study of blood T cell repertoires in COVID-19. As for the study in general: Donors in the United States, Italy and Spain gave samples during acute or convalescent COVID-19. From T cells, B-cell-depleted T cells, or PBMCs came the material, which was cDNA or gDNA.

The data were produced by immunoSEQ multiplex PCR, yet TCRdb's version contains in-frame clones alone and is incomplete. This table holds about 140,000 clones, 65% to 85% found once. This CDR3 contains 15 residues. The V gene lost 3 bases and the J gene lost 3 bases, with 12 bases spanning the gap. CDR1 and CDR2 from the germline V gene are LNHDA and SQIVND (reference sequence). The sequence derives from a woman aged 60 to 75 with acute or convalescent COVID-19. Sequencing used peripheral blood. V and J are TRBV19 and TRBJ1-5; no clear D. CDR3 region: CASSIFPVVNQPQHF. CDR3 sequence (DNA): TGTGCCAGTAGTATTTTTCCAGTCGTCAATCAGCCCCAGCATTTT.